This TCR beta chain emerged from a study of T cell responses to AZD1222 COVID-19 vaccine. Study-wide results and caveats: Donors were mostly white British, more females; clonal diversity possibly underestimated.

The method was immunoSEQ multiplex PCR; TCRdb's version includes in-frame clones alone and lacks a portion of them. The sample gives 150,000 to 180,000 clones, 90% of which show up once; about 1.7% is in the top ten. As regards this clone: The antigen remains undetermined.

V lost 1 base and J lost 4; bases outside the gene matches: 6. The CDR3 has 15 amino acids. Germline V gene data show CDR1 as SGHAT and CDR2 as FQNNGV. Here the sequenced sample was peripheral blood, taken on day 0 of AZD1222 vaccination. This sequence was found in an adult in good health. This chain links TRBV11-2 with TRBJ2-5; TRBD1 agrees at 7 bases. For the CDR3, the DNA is TGTGCCAGCAGCTTAGGGGGAACAGGGGTAGAGACCCAGTACTTC. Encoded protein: CASSLGGTGVETQYF.